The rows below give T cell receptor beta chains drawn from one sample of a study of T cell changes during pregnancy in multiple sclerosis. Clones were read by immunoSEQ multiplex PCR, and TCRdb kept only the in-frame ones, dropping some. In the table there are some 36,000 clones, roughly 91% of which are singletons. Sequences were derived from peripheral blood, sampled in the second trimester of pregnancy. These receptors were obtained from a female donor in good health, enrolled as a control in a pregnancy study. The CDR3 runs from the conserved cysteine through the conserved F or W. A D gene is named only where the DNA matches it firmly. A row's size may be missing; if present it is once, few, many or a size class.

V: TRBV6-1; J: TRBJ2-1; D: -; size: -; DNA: TGTGCCAGCAGTGTAGGGCAGGGCGGGGATGAGCAGTTCTTC; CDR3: CASSVGQGGDEQFF
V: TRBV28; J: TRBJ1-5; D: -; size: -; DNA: TGTGCCAGCAGTTTAGGGGCGACCAATCAGCCCCAGCATTTT; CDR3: CASSLGATNQPQHF
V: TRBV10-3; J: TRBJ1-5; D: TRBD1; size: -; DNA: TGTGCCATCAGTCAAGGACAGGGTAGCAATCAGCCCCAGCATTTT; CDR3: CAISQGQGSNQPQHF
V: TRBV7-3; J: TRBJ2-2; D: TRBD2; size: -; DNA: TGTGCCAGCAGCTTAACGGGAAAACCGGGACTAGCGGGAGTATTAACCGGGGAGCTGTTTTTT; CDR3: CASSLTGKPGLAGVLTGELFF
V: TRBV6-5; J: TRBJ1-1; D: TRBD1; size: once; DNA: TGTGCCAGCAGCCGACAGGGTTCTGAAGCTTTCTTT; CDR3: CASSRQGSEAFF
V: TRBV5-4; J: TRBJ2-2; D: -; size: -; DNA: TGTGCCAGCAGCTTTAGCGTGAGTGGCTTCGGAAAAACCGGGGAGCTGTTTTTT; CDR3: CASSFSVSGFGKTGELFF
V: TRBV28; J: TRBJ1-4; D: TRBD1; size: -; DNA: TGTGCCAGCAAACGACAGGGGGCAACTAATGAAAAACTGTTTTTT; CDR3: CASKRQGATNEKLFF
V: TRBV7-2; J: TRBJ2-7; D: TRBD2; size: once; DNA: TGTGCCAGCAGCTCCACCACCGGGACTAACTACGAGCAGTACTTC; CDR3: CASSSTTGTNYEQYF
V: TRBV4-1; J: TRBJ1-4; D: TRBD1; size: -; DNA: TGCGCCAGCAGCCGATCCCGGGACAGGAATGAAAAACTGTTTTTT; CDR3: CASSRSRDRNEKLFF
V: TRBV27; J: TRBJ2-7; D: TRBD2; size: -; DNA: TGTGCCAGCAGTTTATCCGCGGGAGGACGCGAGCAGTACTTC; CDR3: CASSLSAGGREQYF
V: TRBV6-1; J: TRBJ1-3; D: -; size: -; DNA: TGTGCCAGCAGTCAGGACACCCTCTCTGGAAACACCATATATTTT; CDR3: CASSQDTLSGNTIYF
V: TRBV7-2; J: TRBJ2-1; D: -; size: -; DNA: TGTGCCAGCAGCTTAGGAGGAAGGAATGAGCAGTTCTTC; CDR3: CASSLGGRNEQFF
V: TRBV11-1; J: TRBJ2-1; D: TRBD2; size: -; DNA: TGTGCCAGCAGCAAACTAGCGGGGGACGATGAGCAGTTCTTC; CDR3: CASSKLAGDDEQFF
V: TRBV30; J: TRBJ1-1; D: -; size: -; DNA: TGTGCCTGCTTCCTCGGGGAAGCTTTCTTT; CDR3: CACFLGEAFF
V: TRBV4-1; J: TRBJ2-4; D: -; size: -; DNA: TGCGCCAGCAGCCGCACAGGGTCGGCAAACATTCAGTACTTC; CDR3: CASSRTGSANIQYF
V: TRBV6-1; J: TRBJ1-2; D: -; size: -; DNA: TGTGCCAGCAGTGAAGCGGGGCATGGTATACAACTCTATGGCTACACCTTC; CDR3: CASSEAGHGIQLYGYTF
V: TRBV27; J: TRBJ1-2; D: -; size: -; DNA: TGTGCCAGCAGTTTATCCCGGGCTAACTATGGCTACACCTTC; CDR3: CASSLSRANYGYTF
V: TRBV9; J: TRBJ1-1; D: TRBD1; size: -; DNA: TGTGCCAGCAGCGTAGGATGGACAGGGAGTACCGAAGCTTTCTTT; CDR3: CASSVGWTGSTEAFF
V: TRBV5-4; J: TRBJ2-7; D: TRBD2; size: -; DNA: TGTGCCAGCAGCCCCCCGTCCGGGACTAGCGGTTACGAGCAGTACTTC; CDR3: CASSPPSGTSGYEQYF
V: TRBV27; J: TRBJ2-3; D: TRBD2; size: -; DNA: TGTGCCAGCAGTTCACGACTAGCGGGGGGCACAGATACGCAGTATTTT; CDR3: CASSSRLAGGTDTQYF
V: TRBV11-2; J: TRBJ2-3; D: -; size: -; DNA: TGTGCCAGTCGCGGGGATACGCAGTATTTT; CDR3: CASRGDTQYF
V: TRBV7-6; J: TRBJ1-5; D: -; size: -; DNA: TGTGCCAGCAGCTTATCAGGGACTCGCAATCAGCCCCAGCATTTT; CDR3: CASSLSGTRNQPQHF